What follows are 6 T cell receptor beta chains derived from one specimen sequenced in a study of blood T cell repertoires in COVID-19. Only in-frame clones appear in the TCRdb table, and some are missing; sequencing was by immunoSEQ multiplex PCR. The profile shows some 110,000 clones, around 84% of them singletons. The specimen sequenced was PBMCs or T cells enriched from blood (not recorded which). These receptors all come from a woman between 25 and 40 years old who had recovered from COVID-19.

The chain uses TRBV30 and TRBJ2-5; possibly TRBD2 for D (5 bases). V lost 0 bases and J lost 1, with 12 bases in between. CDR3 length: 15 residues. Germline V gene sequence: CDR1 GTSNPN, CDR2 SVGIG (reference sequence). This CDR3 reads CAWSVSAGPQETQYF. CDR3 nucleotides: TGTGCCTGGAGTGTTAGCGCCGGGCCCCAAGAGACCCAGTACTTC.

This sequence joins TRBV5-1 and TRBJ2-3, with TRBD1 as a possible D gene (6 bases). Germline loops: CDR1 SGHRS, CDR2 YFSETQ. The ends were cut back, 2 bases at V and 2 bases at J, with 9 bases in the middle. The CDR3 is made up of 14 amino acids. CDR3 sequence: CASSFQGHTDTQYF. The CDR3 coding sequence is TGCGCCAGCAGCTTCCAGGGGCACACAGATACGCAGTATTTT.

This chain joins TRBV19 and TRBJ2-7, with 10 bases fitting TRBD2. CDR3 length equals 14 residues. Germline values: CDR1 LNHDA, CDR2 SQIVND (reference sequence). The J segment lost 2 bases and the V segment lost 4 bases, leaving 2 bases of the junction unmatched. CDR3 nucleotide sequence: TGTGCCAGTAGTACGAGCGGGAGGGCCTACGAGCAGTACTTC. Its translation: CASSTSGRAYEQYF. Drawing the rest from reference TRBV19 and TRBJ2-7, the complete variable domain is DGGITQSPKYLFRKEGQNVTLSCEQNLNHDAMYWYRQDPGQGLRLIYYSQIVNDFQKGDIAEGYSVSREKKESFPLTVTSAQKNPTAFYLCASSTSGRAYEQYFGPGTRLTVT.

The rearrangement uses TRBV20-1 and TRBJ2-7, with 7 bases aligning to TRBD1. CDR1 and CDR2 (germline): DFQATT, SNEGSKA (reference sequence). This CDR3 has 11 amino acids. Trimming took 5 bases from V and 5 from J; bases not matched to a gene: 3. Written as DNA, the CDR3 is TGCAGTGCTGCAGGGGGAAACGAGCAGTACTTC. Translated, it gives CSAAGGNEQYF.

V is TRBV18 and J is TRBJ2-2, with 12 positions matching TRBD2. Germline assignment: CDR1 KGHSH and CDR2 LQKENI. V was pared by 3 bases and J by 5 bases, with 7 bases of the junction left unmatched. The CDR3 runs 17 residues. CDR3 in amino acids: CASSPRLAGVDTGELFF. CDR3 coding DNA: TGTGCCAGCTCACCGAGACTAGCGGGAGTAGATACCGGGGAGCTGTTTTTT.

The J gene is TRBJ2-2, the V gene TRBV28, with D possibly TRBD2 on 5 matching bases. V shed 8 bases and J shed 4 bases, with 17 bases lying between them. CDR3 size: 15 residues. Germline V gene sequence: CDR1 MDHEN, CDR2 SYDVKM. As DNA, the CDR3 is TGTGCCAGCGGAGGAAATCCGATCCCCACCGGGGAGCTGTTTTTT. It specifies CASGGNPIPTGELFF. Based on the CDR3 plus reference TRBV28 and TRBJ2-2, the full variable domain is DVKVTQSSRYLVKRTGEKVFLECVQDMDHENMFWYRQDPGLGLRLIYFSYDVKMKEKGDIPEGYSVSREKKERFSLILESASTNQTSMYLCASGGNPIPTGELFFGEGSRLTVL.